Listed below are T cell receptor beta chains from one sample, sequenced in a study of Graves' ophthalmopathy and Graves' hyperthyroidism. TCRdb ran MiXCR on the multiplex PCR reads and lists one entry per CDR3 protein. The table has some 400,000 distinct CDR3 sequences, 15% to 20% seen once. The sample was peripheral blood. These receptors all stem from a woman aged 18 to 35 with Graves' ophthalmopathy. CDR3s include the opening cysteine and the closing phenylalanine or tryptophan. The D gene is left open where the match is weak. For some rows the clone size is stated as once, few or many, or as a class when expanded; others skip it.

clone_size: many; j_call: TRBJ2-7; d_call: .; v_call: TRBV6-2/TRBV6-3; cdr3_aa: CASSYSWTYSYEQYF; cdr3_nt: TGTGCCAGCAGTTACTCCTGGACCTACTCCTACGAGCAGTACTTC
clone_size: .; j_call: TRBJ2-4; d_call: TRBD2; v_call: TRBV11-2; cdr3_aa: CASSLVTSDNIQYF; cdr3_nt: TGTGCCAGCAGCTTAGTTACTAGCGATAACATTCAGTACTTC
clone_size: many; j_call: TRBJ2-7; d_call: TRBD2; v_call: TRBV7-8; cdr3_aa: CASSLAPLAGGEQYF; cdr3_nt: TGTGCCAGCAGCTTAGCCCCACTAGCGGGAGGCGAGCAGTACTTC
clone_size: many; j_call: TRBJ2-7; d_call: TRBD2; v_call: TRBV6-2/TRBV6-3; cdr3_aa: CASSYRASGASYEQYF; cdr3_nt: TGTGCCAGCAGTTACCGGGCTAGCGGGGCCTCCTACGAGCAGTACTTC
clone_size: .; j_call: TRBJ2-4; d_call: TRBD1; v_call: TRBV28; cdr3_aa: CASSFRQGTAKNIQYF; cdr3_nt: TGTGCCAGCAGTTTCCGACAGGGCACAGCCAAAAACATTCAGTACTTC
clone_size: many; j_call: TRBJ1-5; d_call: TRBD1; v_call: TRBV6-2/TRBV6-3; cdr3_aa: CARFLRDRGRGSHQPQHF; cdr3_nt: TGTGCCAGGTTCCTTCGGGACAGGGGGCGCGGGAGCCATCAGCCCCAGCATTTT
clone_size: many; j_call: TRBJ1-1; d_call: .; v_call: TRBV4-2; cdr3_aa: CASSQSPGATEAFF; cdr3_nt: TGTGCCAGCAGCCAATCTCCAGGGGCTACTGAAGCTTTCTTT
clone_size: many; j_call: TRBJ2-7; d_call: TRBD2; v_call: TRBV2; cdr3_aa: CASRTSGLSYEQYF; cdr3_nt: TGTGCCAGCAGAACTAGCGGCCTTTCCTACGAGCAGTACTTC
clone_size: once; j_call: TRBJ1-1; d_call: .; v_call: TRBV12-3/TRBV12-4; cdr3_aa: CASSFRDRPEAFF; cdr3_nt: TGTGCCAGCAGTTTTCGAGACAGGCCTGAAGCTTTCTTT
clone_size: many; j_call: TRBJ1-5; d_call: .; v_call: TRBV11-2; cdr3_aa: CASSFGGEQPQHF; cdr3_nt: TGTGCCAGCAGCTTTGGCGGGGAACAGCCCCAGCATTTT
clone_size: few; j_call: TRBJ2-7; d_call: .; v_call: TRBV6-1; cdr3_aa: CASSDRRYYSYEQYF; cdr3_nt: TGTGCCAGCAGTGATCGGAGATACTACTCCTACGAGCAGTACTTC
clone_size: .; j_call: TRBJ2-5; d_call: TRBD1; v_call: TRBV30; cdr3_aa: CASSGQGEETQYF; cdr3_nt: TGTGCCTCCTCGGGACAGGGGGAAGAGACCCAGTACTTC
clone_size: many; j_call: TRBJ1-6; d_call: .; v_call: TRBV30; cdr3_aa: CAWSVSGIGHNSPLHF; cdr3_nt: TGTGCCTGGAGTGTATCAGGAATCGGGCACAATTCACCCCTCCACTTT
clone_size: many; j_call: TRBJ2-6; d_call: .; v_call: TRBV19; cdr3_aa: CASTERVWGNVLTF; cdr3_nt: TGTGCCAGTACCGAAAGGGTGTGGGGCAACGTCCTGACTTTC
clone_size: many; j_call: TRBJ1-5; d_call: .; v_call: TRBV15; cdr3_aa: CATSRDFEGLVQPQHF; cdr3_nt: TGTGCCACCAGCAGAGATTTTGAGGGACTCGTTCAGCCCCAGCATTTT
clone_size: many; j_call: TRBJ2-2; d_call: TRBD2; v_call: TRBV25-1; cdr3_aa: CASSPRGDYLTGELFF; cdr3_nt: TGTGCCAGCAGTCCCCGGGGGGATTACTTAACCGGGGAGCTGTTTTTT
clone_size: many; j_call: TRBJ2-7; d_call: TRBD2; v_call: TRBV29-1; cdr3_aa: CSVEIGASGSSYEQYF; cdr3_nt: TGCAGCGTTGAAATAGGAGCTAGCGGGAGCTCCTACGAGCAGTACTTC
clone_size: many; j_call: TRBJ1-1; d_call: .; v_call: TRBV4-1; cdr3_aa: CASSLPRGDEAFF; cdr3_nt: TGCGCCAGCAGTCTCCCTCGAGGAGATGAAGCTTTCTTT
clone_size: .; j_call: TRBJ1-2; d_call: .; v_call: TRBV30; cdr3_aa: CAWNDRHYGYTF; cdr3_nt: TGTGCCTGGAACGACAGGCACTATGGCTACACCTTC
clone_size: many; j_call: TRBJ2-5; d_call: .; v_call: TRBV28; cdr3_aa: CASTPGYQETQYF; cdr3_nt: TGTGCCAGCACCCCTGGGTACCAAGAGACCCAGTACTTC
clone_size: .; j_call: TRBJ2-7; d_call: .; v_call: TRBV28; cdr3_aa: CASAPGHGVGEQYF; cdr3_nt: TGTGCCAGCGCACCGGGACACGGAGTAGGGGAGCAGTACTTC
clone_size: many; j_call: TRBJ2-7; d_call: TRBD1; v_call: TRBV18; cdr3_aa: CASSEDRGAYGQYF; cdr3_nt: TGTGCCAGCTCCGAGGACAGGGGAGCCTACGGGCAGTACTTC
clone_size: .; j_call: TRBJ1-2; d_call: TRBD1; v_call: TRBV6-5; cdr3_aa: CASSLDRVGGYTF; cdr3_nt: TGTGCCAGCAGTTTGGACAGGGTCGGTGGCTACACCTTC
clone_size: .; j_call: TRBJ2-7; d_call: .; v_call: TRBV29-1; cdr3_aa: CSVSKTYEQYF; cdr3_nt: TGCAGCGTTTCAAAGACCTACGAGCAGTACTTC
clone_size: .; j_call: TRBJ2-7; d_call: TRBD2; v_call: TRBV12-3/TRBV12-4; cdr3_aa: CASSLGQGRGEQYF; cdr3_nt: TGTGCCAGCAGCCTCGGACAAGGGAGGGGTGAGCAGTACTTC
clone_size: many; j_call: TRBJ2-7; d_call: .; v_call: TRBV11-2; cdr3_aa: CASLTWARGYEQYF; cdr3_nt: TGTGCCAGCCTTACGTGGGCCCGCGGGTACGAGCAGTACTTC
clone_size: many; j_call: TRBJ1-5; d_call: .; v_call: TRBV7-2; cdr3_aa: CASSPEGQANQPQHF; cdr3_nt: TGTGCCAGCAGCCCCGAGGGACAAGCTAATCAGCCCCAGCATTTT
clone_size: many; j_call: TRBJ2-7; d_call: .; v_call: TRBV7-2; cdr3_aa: CASSLIHGTYEQYF; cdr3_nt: TGTGCCAGCAGCTTGATACACGGAACCTACGAGCAGTACTTC
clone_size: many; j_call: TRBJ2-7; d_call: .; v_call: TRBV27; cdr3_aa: CASSLGLFAEQYF; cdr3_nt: TGTGCCAGCAGTTTAGGGCTCTTCGCCGAGCAGTACTTC
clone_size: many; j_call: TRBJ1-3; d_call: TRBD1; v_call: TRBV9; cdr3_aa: CASSSTGQVSGNTIYF; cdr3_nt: TGTGCCAGCAGCTCGACAGGGCAGGTCTCTGGAAACACCATATATTTT
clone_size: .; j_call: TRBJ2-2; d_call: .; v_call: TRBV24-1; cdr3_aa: CATSDLASTEPAGELFF; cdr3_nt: TGTGCCACCAGTGATTTGGCTAGCACCGAGCCCGCCGGGGAGCTGTTTTTT
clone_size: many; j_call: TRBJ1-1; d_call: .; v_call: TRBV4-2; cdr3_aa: CASSQVPGNAEAFF; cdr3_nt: TGTGCCAGCAGCCAAGTCCCGGGTAACGCTGAAGCTTTCTTT
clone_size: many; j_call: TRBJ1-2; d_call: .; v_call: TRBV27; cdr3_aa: CASSLDSLGGYTF; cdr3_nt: TGTGCCAGCAGTTTAGACTCCCTAGGTGGCTACACCTTC
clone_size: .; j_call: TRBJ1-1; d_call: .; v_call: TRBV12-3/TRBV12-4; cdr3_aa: CASSWGEGVNTEAFF; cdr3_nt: TGTGCCAGCAGTTGGGGCGAAGGTGTTAACACTGAAGCTTTCTTT
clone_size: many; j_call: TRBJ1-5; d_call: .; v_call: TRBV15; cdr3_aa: CATSRVAWNQPQHF; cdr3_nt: TGTGCCACCAGCAGAGTAGCGTGGAATCAGCCCCAGCATTTT
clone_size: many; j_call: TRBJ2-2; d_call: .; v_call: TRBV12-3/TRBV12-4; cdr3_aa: CASHSRGAHTGELFF; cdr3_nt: TGTGCCAGTCACTCACGGGGGGCCCACACCGGGGAGCTGTTTTTT
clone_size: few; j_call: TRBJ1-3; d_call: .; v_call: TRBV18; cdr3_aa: CASSPRDSSSGNTIYF; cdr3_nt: TGTGCCAGCTCACCTCGGGACTCGAGCTCTGGAAACACCATATATTTT
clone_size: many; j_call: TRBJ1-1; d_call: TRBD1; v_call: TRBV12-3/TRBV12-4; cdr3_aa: CASSWDRGLAFF; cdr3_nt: TGTGCCAGCAGTTGGGACAGGGGGCTTGCTTTCTTT
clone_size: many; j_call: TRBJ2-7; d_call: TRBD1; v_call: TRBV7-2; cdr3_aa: CASSQQGVREQYF; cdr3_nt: TGTGCCAGCAGCCAGCAGGGGGTTCGCGAGCAGTACTTC
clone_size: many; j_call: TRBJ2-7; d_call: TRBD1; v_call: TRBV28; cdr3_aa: CASSTRQGYYEQYF; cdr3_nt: TGTGCCAGCAGTACCCGACAGGGGTATTACGAGCAGTACTTC
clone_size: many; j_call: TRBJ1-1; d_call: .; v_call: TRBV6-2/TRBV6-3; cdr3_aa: CASRFEVNTEAFF; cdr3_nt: TGTGCCTCCCGCTTTGAGGTGAACACTGAAGCTTTCTTT
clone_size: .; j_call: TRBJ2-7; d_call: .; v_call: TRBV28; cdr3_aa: CASSWWQGSSYEQYF; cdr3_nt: TGTGCCAGCAGTTGGTGGCAGGGGAGCTCCTACGAGCAGTACTTC
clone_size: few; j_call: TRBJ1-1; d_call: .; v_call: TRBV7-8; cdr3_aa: CASSLARIHRRNTEAFF; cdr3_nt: TGTGCCAGCAGCTTAGCGCGTATCCACAGAAGGAACACTGAAGCTTTCTTT
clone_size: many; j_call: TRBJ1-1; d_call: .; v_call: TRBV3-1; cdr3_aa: CASSQPWGKGGTEAFF; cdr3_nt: TGTGCCAGCAGCCAACCCTGGGGTAAGGGAGGAACTGAAGCTTTCTTT
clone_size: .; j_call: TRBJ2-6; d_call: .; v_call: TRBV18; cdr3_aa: CASSPAGGPGSGANVLTF; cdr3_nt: TGTGCCAGCTCACCTGCCGGGGGGCCGGGCTCTGGGGCCAACGTCCTGACTTTC
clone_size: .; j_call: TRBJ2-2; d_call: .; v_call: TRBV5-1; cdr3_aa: CASSSSTKAGQTAGELFF; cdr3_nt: TGCGCCAGCAGCTCCAGCACGAAGGCGGGGCAGACAGCCGGGGAGCTGTTTTTT
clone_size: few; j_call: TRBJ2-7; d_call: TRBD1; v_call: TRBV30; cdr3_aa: CAWSRGQGNYEQYF; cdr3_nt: TGTGCCTGGAGTAGGGGACAGGGGAACTACGAGCAGTACTTC
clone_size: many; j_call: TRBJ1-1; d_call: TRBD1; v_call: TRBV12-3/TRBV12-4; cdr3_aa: CASSPAGTGLRDTEAFF; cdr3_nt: TGTGCCAGCAGTCCCGCCGGGACAGGTCTGAGGGACACTGAAGCTTTCTTT
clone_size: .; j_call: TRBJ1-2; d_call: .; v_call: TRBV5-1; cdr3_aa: CASSYTQGEASGYTF; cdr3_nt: TGCGCCAGCAGTTACACGCAGGGAGAAGCGAGTGGCTACACCTTC
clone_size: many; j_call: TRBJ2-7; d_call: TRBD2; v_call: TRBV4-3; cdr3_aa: CASSQEAGGKGEQYF; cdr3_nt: TGCGCCAGCAGCCAAGAAGCGGGGGGTAAAGGCGAGCAGTACTTC
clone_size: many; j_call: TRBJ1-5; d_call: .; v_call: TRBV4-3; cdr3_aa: CASSQEAGRQPQHF; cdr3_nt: TGCGCCAGCAGCCAAGAGGCAGGGAGGCAGCCCCAGCATTTT
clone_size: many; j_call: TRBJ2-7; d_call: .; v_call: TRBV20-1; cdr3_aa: CSAGPTYEQYF; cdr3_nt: TGCAGTGCGGGCCCTACCTACGAGCAGTACTTC
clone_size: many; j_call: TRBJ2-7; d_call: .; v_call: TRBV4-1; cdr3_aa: CASSQDEKGNYEQYF; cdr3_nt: TGCGCCAGCAGCCAAGATGAGAAAGGGAACTACGAGCAGTACTTC
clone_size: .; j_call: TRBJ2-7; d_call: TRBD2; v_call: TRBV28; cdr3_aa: CASSIRTSGFYEQYF; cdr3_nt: TGTGCCAGCAGTATCAGGACTAGCGGGTTCTACGAGCAGTACTTC
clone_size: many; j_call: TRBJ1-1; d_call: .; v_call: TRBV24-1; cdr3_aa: CATSDLLSPRGAFF; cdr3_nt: TGTGCCACCAGTGATTTGCTCTCACCCCGGGGGGCTTTCTTT
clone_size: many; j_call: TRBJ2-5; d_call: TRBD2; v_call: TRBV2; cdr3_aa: CASSEPTSGGDLQETQYF; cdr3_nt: TGTGCCAGCAGTGAGCCGACTAGCGGGGGGGACCTCCAAGAGACCCAGTACTTC
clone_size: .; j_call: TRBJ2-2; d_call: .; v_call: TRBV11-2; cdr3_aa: CASSFGVNTGELFF; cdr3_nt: TGTGCCAGCAGCTTTGGGGTGAACACCGGGGAGCTGTTTTTT
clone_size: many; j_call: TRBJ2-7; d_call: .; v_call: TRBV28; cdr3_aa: CASTNLGGGRATYEQYF; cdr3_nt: TGTGCCAGCACCAACCTAGGGGGCGGGAGAGCGACTTACGAGCAGTACTTC
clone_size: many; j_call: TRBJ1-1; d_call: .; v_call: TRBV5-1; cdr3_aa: CASSQSTVNTEAFF; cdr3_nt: TGCGCCAGCAGCCAATCTACAGTGAACACTGAAGCTTTCTTT
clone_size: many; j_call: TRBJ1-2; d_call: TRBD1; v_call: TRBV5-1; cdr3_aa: CASSMDRSSAYTF; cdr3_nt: TGCGCCAGCAGCATGGACAGGAGCTCTGCCTACACCTTC